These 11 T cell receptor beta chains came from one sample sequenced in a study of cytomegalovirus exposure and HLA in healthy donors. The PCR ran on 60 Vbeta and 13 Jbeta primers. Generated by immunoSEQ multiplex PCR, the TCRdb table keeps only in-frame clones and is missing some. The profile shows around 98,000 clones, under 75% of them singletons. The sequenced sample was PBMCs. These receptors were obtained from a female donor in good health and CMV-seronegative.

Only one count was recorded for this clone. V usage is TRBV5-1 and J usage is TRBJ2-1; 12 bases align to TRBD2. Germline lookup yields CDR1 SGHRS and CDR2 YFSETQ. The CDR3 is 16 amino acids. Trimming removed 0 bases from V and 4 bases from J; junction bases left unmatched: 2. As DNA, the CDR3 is TGCGCCAGCAGCTTGGGTGGACTAGCGGGGTACAATGAGCAGTTCTTC. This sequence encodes CASSLGGLAGYNEQFF.

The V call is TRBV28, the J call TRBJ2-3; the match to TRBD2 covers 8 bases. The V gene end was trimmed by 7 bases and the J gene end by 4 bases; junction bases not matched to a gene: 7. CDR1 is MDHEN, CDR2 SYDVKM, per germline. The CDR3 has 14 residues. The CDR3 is CASTPGGPADTQYF. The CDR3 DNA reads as TGTGCCAGCACCCCGGGAGGGCCCGCAGATACGCAGTATTTT.

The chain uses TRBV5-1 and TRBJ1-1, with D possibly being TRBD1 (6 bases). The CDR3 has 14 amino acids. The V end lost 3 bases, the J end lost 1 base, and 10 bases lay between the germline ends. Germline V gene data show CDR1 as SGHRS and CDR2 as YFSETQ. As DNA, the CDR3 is TGCGCCAGCAGCTGGGACAAAGGGAACACTGAAGCTTTCTTT. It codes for CASSWDKGNTEAFF.

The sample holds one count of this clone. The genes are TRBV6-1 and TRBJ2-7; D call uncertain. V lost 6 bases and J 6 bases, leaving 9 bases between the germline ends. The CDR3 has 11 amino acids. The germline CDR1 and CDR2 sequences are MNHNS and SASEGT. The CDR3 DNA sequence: TGTGCCAGCAGAGAGGTTTCCGAGCAGTACTTC. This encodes CASREVSEQYF.

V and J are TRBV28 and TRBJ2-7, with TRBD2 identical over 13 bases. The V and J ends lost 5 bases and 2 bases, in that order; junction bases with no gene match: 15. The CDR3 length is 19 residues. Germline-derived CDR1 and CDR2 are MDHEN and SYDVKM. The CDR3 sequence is CASSRPGLAGSSRTYEQYF. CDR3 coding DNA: TGTGCCAGCAGTCGCCCGGGACTAGCGGGATCATCCCGTACCTACGAGCAGTACTTC.

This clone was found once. The CDR3 bases are TGTGCCAGCAGTGGTAGCGGGGGGACCTACGAGCAGTACTTC. Translation gives CASSGSGGTYEQYF. This rearrangement joins TRBV25-1 to TRBJ2-7, with 10 bases that match TRBD2. V trimming: 4 bases; J trimming: 2 bases; junction bases outside the gene matches: 2. Per germline, CDR1 MGHDK and CDR2 SYGVNS. This CDR3 region has 14 residues.

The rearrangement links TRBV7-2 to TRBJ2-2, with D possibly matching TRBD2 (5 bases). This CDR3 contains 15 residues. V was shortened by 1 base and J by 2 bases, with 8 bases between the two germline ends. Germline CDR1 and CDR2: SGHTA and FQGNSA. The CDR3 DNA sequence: TGTGCCAGCAGCTTAGGCGGGCTTAACACCGGGGAGCTGTTTTTT. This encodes CASSLGGLNTGELFF. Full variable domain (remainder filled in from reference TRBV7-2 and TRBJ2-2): GAGVSQSPSNKVTEKGKDVELRCDPISGHTALYWYRQSLGQGLEFLIYFQGNSAPDKSGLPSDRFSAERTGGSVSTLTIQRTQQEDSAVYLCASSLGGLNTGELFFGEGSRLTVL.

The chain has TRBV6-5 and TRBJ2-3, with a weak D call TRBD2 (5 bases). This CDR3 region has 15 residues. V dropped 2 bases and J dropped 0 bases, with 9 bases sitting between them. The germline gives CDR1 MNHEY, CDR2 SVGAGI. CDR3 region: CASSYAGPSTDTQYF. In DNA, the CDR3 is TGTGCCAGCAGTTACGCGGGCCCCAGCACAGATACGCAGTATTTT.

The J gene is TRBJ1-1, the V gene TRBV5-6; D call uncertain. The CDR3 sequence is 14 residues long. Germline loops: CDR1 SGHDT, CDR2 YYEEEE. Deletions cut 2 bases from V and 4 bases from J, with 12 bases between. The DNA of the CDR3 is TGTGCCAGCAGCTTTCGAAACGGCGGCACTGAAGCTTTCTTT. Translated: CASSFRNGGTEAFF.

CDR3 protein: CAISAGTGATYEQYF. CDR3 DNA sequence: TGTGCCATCAGCGCCGGGACAGGGGCTACCTACGAGCAGTACTTC. V gene TRBV10-3 combines with J gene TRBJ2-7; 10 nucleotides align to TRBD1. J was trimmed by 2 bases and V by 6 bases; bases with no gene match: 7. CDR3 length: 15 residues. Germline V lookup: CDR1 ENHRY, CDR2 SYGVKD.

This CDR3 is CASSSPGQGNYGYTF. The CDR3 DNA sequence: TGTGCCAGCAGCTCCCCGGGACAGGGTAACTATGGCTACACCTTC. V is TRBV5-4 and J is TRBJ1-2, with 9 positions matching TRBD1. Unmatched junction bases numbered 4, after V lost 3 bases and J lost 1 base. The length of the CDR3 is 15 residues. CDR1 is SGHNT and CDR2 is YYREEE in the germline V gene (reference sequence).